This T cell receptor (beta chain) stems from a study of cytomegalovirus exposure and HLA in healthy donors. Study at large: In terms of ancestry, the Caucasian-associated cluster contained 81% of the roughly 400 genotyped donors.

Study-level findings and limits: The authors enumerated roughly 160 TCR beta chains as linked to cytomegalovirus. The authors considered a cluster of highly shared sequence variants likely to be a sequencing artifact.

Worth noting for this clone: The antigen is undetermined.

PCR employed 60 Vbeta and 13 Jbeta primers. TCRdb's table, derived via immunoSEQ multiplex PCR, lists solely in-frame clones and lacks some. In the table there are under 60,000 clones, 77% of which are singletons. Trimming left V 2 bases short and J 4 bases short, with 8 bases between. This CDR3 comprises 12 residues. Germline CDR1 reads SQVTM; CDR2 reads ANQGSEA. The clonotype originates from a woman in her 40s in good health and CMV-seropositive. Sequenced material: PBMCs. The V call is TRBV29-1, the J call TRBJ1-2; possible D gene TRBD1, 6 bases. The CDR3 nucleotides read TGCAGCGTTGAACAGGGGCCCTATGGCTACACCTTC. Its protein product is CSVEQGPYGYTF.